This TCR beta chain was observed in a study of T cell responses to AZD1222 COVID-19 vaccine. At the level of the study: Pooled samples include second doses given at about 4 or 12 weeks.

V was pared by 3 bases and J by 4 bases, with 10 bases between. The length of the CDR3 is 14 residues. Germline assignment: CDR1 SGHAT and CDR2 FQNNGV. Overall study findings and caveats: Vaccine-associated CD4 TCRs spanned spike, dominant at 160-218 and 743-854.

With respect to this clone: Its antigen remains unidentified.

Measured with immunoSEQ multiplex PCR; TCRdb has only the in-frame clones, and not every one. Of 140,000 to 150,000 clones in the sample, roughly nine tenths were seen once. V is TRBV11-2 and J is TRBJ1-5; no reliable D call. Sample: peripheral blood, taken on day 0 of AZD1222 vaccination. The TCR originated in an adult in good health. The CDR3 DNA reads as TGTGCCAGCAGCTTTCTGGGCCAGAATCAGCCCCAGCATTTT. This sequence encodes CASSFLGQNQPQHF.